This T cell receptor beta chain was observed in a study of technical replicates of blood from several donors. Clones were read by immunoSEQ multiplex PCR, and TCRdb kept only the in-frame ones, dropping some. The data contain about 15,000 clones, roughly 86% of them seen just once; the ten biggest clones take up roughly 9.6%. Germline V gene sequence: CDR1 SGHVS, CDR2 FNYEAQ. V trimming: 1 base; J trimming: 1 base; junction bases outside the gene matches: 3. The CDR3 length is 15 residues. This TCR derives from a human donor in good health. The gene calls are TRBV7-6 and TRBJ2-7; 8 positions match TRBD1. The source material was PBMCs. The CDR3 DNA follows: TGTGCCAGCAGCTTAGGGACAGGGTGGTCCTACGAGCAGTACTTC. This encodes CASSLGTGWSYEQYF.